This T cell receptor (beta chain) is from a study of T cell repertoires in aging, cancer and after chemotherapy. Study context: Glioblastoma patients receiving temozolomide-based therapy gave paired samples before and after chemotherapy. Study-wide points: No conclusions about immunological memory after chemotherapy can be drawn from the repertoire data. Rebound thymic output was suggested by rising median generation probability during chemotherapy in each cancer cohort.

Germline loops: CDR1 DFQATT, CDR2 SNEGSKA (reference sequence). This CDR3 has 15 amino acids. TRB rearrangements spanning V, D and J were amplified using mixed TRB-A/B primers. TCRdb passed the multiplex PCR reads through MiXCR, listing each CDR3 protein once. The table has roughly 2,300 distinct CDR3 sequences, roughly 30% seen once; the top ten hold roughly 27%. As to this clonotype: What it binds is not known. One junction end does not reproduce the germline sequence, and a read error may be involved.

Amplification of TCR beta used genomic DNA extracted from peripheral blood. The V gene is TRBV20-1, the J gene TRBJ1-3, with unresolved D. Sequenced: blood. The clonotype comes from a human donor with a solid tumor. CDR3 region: CSARDPQPSGKTIYF. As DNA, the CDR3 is TGCAGTGCTAGAGATCCCCAGCCCTCTGGAAAAACCATATATTTT.